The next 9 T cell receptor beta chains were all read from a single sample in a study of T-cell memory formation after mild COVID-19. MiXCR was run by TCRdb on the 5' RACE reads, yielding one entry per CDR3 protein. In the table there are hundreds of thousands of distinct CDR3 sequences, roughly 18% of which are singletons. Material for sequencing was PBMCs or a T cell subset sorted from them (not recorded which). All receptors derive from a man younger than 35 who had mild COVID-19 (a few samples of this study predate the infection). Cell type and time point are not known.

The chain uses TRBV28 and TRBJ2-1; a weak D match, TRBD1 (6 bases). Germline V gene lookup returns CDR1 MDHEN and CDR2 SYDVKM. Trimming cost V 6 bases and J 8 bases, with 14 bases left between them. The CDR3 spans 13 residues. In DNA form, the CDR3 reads TGTGCCAGCAGGGCACAGGGTTCGCATGAGCAGTTCTTC. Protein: CASRAQGSHEQFF.

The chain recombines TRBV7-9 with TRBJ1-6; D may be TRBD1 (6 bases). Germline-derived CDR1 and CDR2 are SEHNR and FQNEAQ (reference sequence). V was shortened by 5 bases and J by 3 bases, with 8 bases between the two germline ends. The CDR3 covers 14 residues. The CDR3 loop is CASSQGNYNSPLHF. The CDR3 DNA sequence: TGTGCCAGCAGCCAGGGGAACTATAATTCACCCCTCCACTTT.

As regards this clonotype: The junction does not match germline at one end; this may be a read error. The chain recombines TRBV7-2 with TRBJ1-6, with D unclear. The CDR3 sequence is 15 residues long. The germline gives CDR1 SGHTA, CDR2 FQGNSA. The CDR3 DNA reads TGTGCCAGCAGCCCGGCGCCTGGCCATAATTCACCCATCCACTTT. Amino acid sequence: CASSPAPGHNSPIHF.

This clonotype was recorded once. CDR3 amino acids: CASSFDWRNEQFF. The CDR3 DNA reads TGTGCCAGCAGTTTCGATTGGCGTAATGAGCAGTTCTTC. This sequence joins TRBV12-3 or TRBV12-4 and TRBJ2-1; D gene unclear. Trimming took off 3 bases at V and 7 bases at J, with 10 bases between the two ends. This CDR3 region has 13 residues.

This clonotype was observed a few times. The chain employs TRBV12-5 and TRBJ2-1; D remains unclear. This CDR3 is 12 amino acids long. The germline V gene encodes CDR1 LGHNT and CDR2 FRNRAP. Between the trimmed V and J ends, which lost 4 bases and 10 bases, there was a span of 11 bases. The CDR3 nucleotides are TGTGCTAGTGGTTCGCTCCTAGGGGAGCAGTTCTTC. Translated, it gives CASGSLLGEQFF. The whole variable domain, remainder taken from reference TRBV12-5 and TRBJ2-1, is DARVTQTPRHKVTEMGQEVTMRCQPILGHNTVFWYRQTMMQGLELLAYFRNRAPLDDSGMPKDRFSAEMPDATLATLKIQPSEPRDSAVYFCASGSLLGEQFFGPGTRLTVL.

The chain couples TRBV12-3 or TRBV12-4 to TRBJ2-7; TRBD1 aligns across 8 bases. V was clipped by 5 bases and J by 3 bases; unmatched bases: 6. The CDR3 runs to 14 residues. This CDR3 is CASSGQGQGYEQYF. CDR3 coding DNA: TGTGCCAGCAGTGGACAGGGTCAGGGCTACGAGCAGTACTTC.

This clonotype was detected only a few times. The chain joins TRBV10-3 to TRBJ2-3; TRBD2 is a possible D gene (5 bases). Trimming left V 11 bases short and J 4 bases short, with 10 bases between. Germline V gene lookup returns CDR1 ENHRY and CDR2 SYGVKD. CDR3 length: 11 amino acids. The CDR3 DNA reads TGTGCCGCCCGGGGATCAGATACGCAGTATTTT. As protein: CAARGSDTQYF.

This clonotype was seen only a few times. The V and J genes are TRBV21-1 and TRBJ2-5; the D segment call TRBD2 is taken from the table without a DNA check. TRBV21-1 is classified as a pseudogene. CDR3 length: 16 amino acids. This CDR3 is CASSKREQPTQETQYF. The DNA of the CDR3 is TGTGCCAGCAGCAAGAGGGAACAGCCCACCCAAGAGACCCAGTACTTC.

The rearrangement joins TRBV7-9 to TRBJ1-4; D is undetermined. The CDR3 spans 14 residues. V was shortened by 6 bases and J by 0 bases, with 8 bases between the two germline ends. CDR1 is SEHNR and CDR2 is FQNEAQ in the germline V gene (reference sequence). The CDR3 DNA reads TGTGCCAGCAGTTCATTTGCAACTAATGAAAAACTGTTTTTT. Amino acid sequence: CASSSFATNEKLFF.